What follows are 30 T cell receptor beta chains derived from one specimen sequenced in a study of molecular identifiers for immune sequencing clone quantification. TCRdb reprocessed the PCR reads via MiXCR and lists one record per CDR3 protein. Of about 330,000 distinct CDR3 sequences listed, under 25% are singletons. Material for sequencing was naive CD8+ T cells from blood, with Jurkat cell RNA spiked in. The subset was: FACS-sorted CD8+CD4-CCR7+CD45RA+ naive T cells. Receptor source: a human donor in good health. Some libraries in this study had Jurkat cell RNA spiked in.

This clonotype was counted a single time. A read error may explain this, as a much larger clone is one base away. This chain connects TRBV5-6 to TRBJ1-5; 10 positions match TRBD1. The germline gives CDR1 SGHDT, CDR2 YYEEEE. This CDR3 is built from 14 residues. V lost 3 bases and J lost 6; bases outside the gene matches: 3. The CDR3 DNA sequence: TGTGCCAGCAGCTCGGGACAGGGGCCTCAGCCCCAGCATTTT. It is translated as CASSSGQGPQPQHF.

This clonotype was seen a few times. The chain combines TRBV4-1 with TRBJ2-7, with 9 bases matching TRBD1. V dropped 3 bases and J dropped 3; count of bases not matched to a gene: 9. The germline V gene encodes CDR1 MGHRA and CDR2 YSYEKL. There are 16 residues in the CDR3. CDR3 nucleotides: TGCGCCAGCAGCCAGGGACCGGGACAGGGATTCTACGAGCAGTACTTC. Translated, it gives CASSQGPGQGFYEQYF.

This clonotype showed up just a few times. This sequence joins TRBV11-2 and TRBJ2-7; 10 positions match TRBD1. Per germline, CDR1 SGHAT and CDR2 FQNNGV. V lost 7 bases to trimming and J lost 1 base; unmatched junction nucleotides: 7. The CDR3 runs to 15 residues. The CDR3 DNA reads TGTGCCAGCACCACTTGGACAGGGGGTTCCTACGAGCAGTACTTC. It yields the protein CASTTWTGGSYEQYF.

This clonotype has only a few counts. The chain combines TRBV19 with TRBJ2-7, with D perhaps matching TRBD2 (7 bases). Trimming shortened V by 6 bases and J by 6 bases, and 9 bases separated the two germline ends. Germline V gives CDR1 LNHDA, CDR2 SQIVND (reference sequence). This CDR3 contains 11 residues. CDR3 protein: CASRGGAEQYF. In nucleotides, the CDR3 is TGTGCCAGTAGAGGGGGGGCCGAGCAGTACTTC.

The table lists this clonotype with many counts. The V gene is TRBV4-3, the J gene TRBJ1-5; D remains ambiguous. This CDR3 has 16 residues. The germline V gene encodes CDR1 LGHNA and CDR2 YSLEER. V shed 0 bases and J shed 2 bases, with 11 bases lying between them. CDR3 sequence reads: CASSQDSGMGNQPQHF. The CDR3 nucleotides are TGCGCCAGCAGCCAAGATTCGGGGATGGGCAATCAGCCCCAGCATTTT.

Only a few counts were recorded for this clonotype. This chain links TRBV5-8 with TRBJ2-3; 7 bases fit TRBD2. This CDR3 has 16 amino acids. Looked up from germline, CDR1 is SGHTS and CDR2 is YDEGEE. The trim removed 0 bases at V and 2 bases at J, leaving 6 bases unmatched. The CDR3, as DNA: TGTGCCAGCAGCTTGGAGGGGCTAGCGGTCACAGATACGCAGTATTTT. This encodes CASSLEGLAVTDTQYF.

Only one count was recorded for this clonotype. Just one base apart from a much larger clone, this may be a read error. The chain joins TRBV7-2 to TRBJ2-3, with 7 bases aligning to TRBD2. This CDR3 has 17 amino acids. Germline V CDR1 and CDR2: SGHTA, FQGNSA. The CDR3 sequence is CARSLPVAGAPTDTQYF. In nucleotides, the CDR3 is TGTGCCCGCAGCTTACCAGTTGCGGGAGCCCCCACAGATACGCAGTATTTT.

In this sample, this clonotype turned up many times. This chain uses TRBV2 with TRBJ2-3; 7 nucleotides match TRBD2. The CDR3 has 16 residues. V shed 8 bases and J 0 bases; nucleotides not matched to a gene: 11. The germline V gene has CDR1 SNHLY and CDR2 FYNNEI. CDR3 DNA: TGTGCCAGCCCGCCCGCGCGCGGGAGTAGCACAGATACGCAGTATTTT. This translates into CASPPARGSSTDTQYF.

The genes are TRBV19 and TRBJ2-1; the D gene is possibly TRBD2 (5 bases). Per the germline V gene, CDR1 is LNHDA and CDR2 is SQIVND (reference sequence). The length of the CDR3 is 15 residues. The V end lost 8 bases, the J end lost 3 bases, and 17 bases lay between the germline ends. The CDR3 loop reads CASSIDGDIYNEQFF. CDR3 nucleotide sequence: TGTGCCAGTTCCATAGACGGGGATATCTACAATGAGCAGTTCTTC.

This clonotype was observed a handful of times. The gene calls are TRBV20-1 and TRBJ2-7, with 7 bases that match TRBD2. This CDR3 has 12 residues. V gave up 7 bases and J gave up 1 base; unmatched junction bases: 4. Germline-derived CDR1 and CDR2 are DFQATT and SNEGSKA (reference sequence). The CDR3, as DNA: TGCAGTGTTTGGGGGGGTTCCTACGAGCAGTACTTC. Its protein product is CSVWGGSYEQYF.

This clonotype was found many times. The chain uses TRBV29-1 and TRBJ2-2; D ambiguous. There are 13 residues in the CDR3. Looked up from germline, CDR1 is SQVTM and CDR2 is ANQGSEA. V dropped 0 bases and J dropped 1 base, with 3 bases sitting between them. CDR3 amino acids: CSVEERNTGELFF. CDR3 sequence (DNA): TGCAGCGTTGAAGAGCGGAACACCGGGGAGCTGTTTTTT.

This clonotype was counted ten times or more. J is TRBJ1-5 and V is TRBV30; unclear D gene. CDR1 and CDR2 (germline): GTSNPN, SVGIG (reference sequence). V was trimmed by 0 bases and J by 6 bases, leaving 6 bases between them. This CDR3 is 12 amino acids long. CDR3: CAWSVQSQPQHF. For the CDR3, the DNA is TGTGCCTGGAGTGTACAGAGTCAGCCCCAGCATTTT.

About this clonotype: This may arise from a read error, as a much more abundant clone is one base away. The chain uses TRBV20-1 and TRBJ2-3; D perhaps matches TRBD1 (5 bases). The CDR3 length is 15 residues. Germline CDR1 is DFQATT and CDR2 is SNEGSKA (reference sequence). The V end lost 5 bases, the J end lost 6 bases, and 21 bases lay between the germline ends. DNA of the CDR3: TGCAGTGCTCCGAACCCGGACATTAGCCCTGATACGCAGTATTTT. Protein: CSAPNPDISPDTQYF.

This clonotype was counted many times. The CDR3 loop reads CASSQDPSGIGYEQYF. The CDR3 coding sequence is TGCGCCAGCAGCCAAGATCCCTCCGGGATAGGGTACGAGCAGTACTTC. The rearrangement joins TRBV4-3 to TRBJ2-7; weak D call: TRBD2 (5 bases). Trimming took off 0 bases at V and 4 bases at J, with 16 bases between the two ends. The CDR3 has 16 amino acids. Germline V gene sequence: CDR1 LGHNA, CDR2 YSLEER.

V usage is TRBV7-9 and J usage is TRBJ2-7, with a tentative D call TRBD1 (6 bases). Germline-derived CDR1 and CDR2 are SEHNR and FQNEAQ (reference sequence). CDR3 length: 16 residues. Trimming stripped 0 bases from V and 3 bases from J, with 15 bases between. The CDR3 DNA reads TGTGCCAGCAGCTTAGCGCTCGCAGGGGATTACTACGAGCAGTACTTC. As protein: CASSLALAGDYYEQYF.

This clonotype was seen just once. An end of the junction does not agree with germline; a read error may underlie this. The gene calls are TRBV28 and TRBJ1-1; D not resolved. Germline V gene sequence: CDR1 MDHEN, CDR2 SYDVKM. The CDR3 totals 13 residues. The CDR3 protein is CAGSSRLNTEAFF. Written as DNA, the CDR3 is TGTGCCGGCAGTTCTCGGTTGAACACTGAAGCTTTCTTT.

Concerning this clonotype: A junction end diverges from the germline sequence, so it may reflect a read error. The rearrangement uses TRBV5-1 and TRBJ2-5; D assignment may be TRBD1 or TRBD2 (5 bases each). The CDR3 runs 18 residues. Germline loops: CDR1 SGHRS, CDR2 YFSETQ. DNA of the CDR3: TGCGCCAGCAGCTGGGTGGTAACGGGACCGCAAAACCAAGCGACCCAGTACTTC. It is translated as CASSWVVTGPQNQATQYF. Combining the CDR3 with reference TRBV5-1 and TRBJ2-5 gives the whole variable domain KAGVTQTPRYLIKTRGQQVTLSCSPISGHRSVSWYQQTPGQGLQFLFEYFSETQRNKGNFPGRFSGRQFSNSRSEMNVSTLELGDSALYLCASSWVVTGPQNQATQYFGPGTRLLVL.

In its sample, this clonotype was seen a few times. V gene TRBV27 combines with J gene TRBJ2-5; tentatively, D is TRBD2 (5 bases). The V gene's germline CDR1 is MNHEY and CDR2 SMNVEV (reference sequence). The CDR3 has 16 residues. The V gene lost 3 bases and the J gene lost 4 bases, with 18 bases spanning the gap. CDR3 protein: CASSLTNGPSTETQYF. In DNA, the CDR3 is TGTGCCAGCAGTTTGACTAACGGGCCTTCCACAGAGACCCAGTACTTC.

V and J are TRBV12-3 or TRBV12-4 and TRBJ2-7; maybe TRBD2 (7 bases). The CDR3 contains 15 residues. V dropped 8 bases and J dropped 3 bases, with 20 bases sitting between them. The CDR3 reads CASSPVAGADYEQYF. The DNA for the CDR3 is TGTGCCAGCTCGCCTGTTGCGGGGGCCGACTACGAGCAGTACTTC.

This rearrangement joins TRBV6-2 or TRBV6-3 to TRBJ1-1; D call uncertain. The germline V gene encodes CDR1 MNHEY and CDR2 SVGEGT. The CDR3 totals 14 residues. Trimming removed 5 bases from V and 3 bases from J, with 13 bases in between. In DNA, the CDR3 is TGTGCCAGCAGTGGTGAACAAAAATACACTGAAGCTTTCTTT. Residues: CASSGEQKYTEAFF.

Concerning this clonotype itself: A read error may be the cause here, since a much bigger clone is one base away. The gene calls are TRBV6-5 and TRBJ1-1; D might be TRBD1 (6 bases). Germline V CDR1 and CDR2: MNHEY, SVGAGI. The CDR3 sequence is 13 residues long. CDR3 bases: TGTGCCAGCAGTTATGGGGGGGCAGTTGAAGCTTCCTTT. Translation: CASSYGGAVEASF.

This clonotype occurred many times. The chain recombines TRBV11-2 with TRBJ2-3; D not certain. CDR1 and CDR2 from the germline V gene are SGHAT and FQNNGV. This CDR3 has 16 amino acids. Trimming pared 0 bases from V and 0 bases from J, leaving 10 bases between. This CDR3 is CASSLDRPSSTDTQYF. In DNA form, the CDR3 reads TGTGCCAGCAGCTTAGACAGACCCTCTAGCACAGATACGCAGTATTTT. The entire variable domain, with the rest obtained from reference TRBV11-2 and TRBJ2-3, is as follows: EAGVAQSPRYKIIEKRQSVAFWCNPISGHATLYWYQQILGQGPKLLIQFQNNGVVDDSQLPKDRFSAERLKGVDSTLKIQPAKLEDSAVYLCASSLDRPSSTDTQYFGPGTRLTVL.

This clonotype was observed a handful of times. The chain has TRBV27 and TRBJ2-1; D is possibly TRBD1 (5 bases). CDR1 is MNHEY, CDR2 SMNVEV, per germline (reference sequence). Deletions cut 3 bases from V and 7 bases from J, with 10 bases between. The CDR3 runs 13 residues. The CDR3 nucleotides read TGTGCCAGCAGTTTCGACAGTACGAATGAGCAGTTCTTC. This encodes CASSFDSTNEQFF.

This clonotype has just a few counts. This may stem from a read error, because a much larger clone lies one nucleotide away. No conserved phenylalanine or tryptophan is present at the end of the CDR3, so a read error is the likely explanation. The J gene is TRBJ2-3, the V gene TRBV7-9; no clear D. CDR3 length equals 10 residues. Germline V gives CDR1 SEHNR, CDR2 FQNEAQ (reference sequence). The germline V and J ends were trimmed by 11 bases and 6 bases, with 9 bases remaining between them. Written as DNA, the CDR3 is TGTGCCTATGAGAGCGATACGCAGTATCTT. Amino acid sequence: CAYESDTQYL.

This clonotype was recorded many times. The chain links TRBV29-1 to TRBJ2-6; D not resolved. Trimming removed 2 bases from V and 2 bases from J, with 10 bases in between. CDR3 length: 15 residues. From germline, CDR1 is SQVTM and CDR2 ANQGSEA. The CDR3, as DNA: TGCAGCGTTGAATCGGCGATGCCTGGGGCCAACGTCCTGACTTTC. It codes for CSVESAMPGANVLTF.

The gene calls are TRBV19 and TRBJ2-1; 8 bases fit TRBD2. Trimming cost V 5 bases and J 0 bases; bases outside gene matches: 6. CDR3 length: 16 amino acids. CDR1 LNHDA and CDR2 SQIVND come from the germline V gene (reference sequence). CDR3 in amino acids: CASSFGGRSSYNEQFF. CDR3 DNA sequence: TGTGCCAGTAGTTTTGGCGGGAGGAGCTCCTACAATGAGCAGTTCTTC.

A remark on this clonotype: One end of the junction does not line up with germline, which may come from a read error. The V gene is TRBV27, the J gene TRBJ2-3; D assignment may be TRBD1 or TRBD2 (7 bases each). The CDR3 has 16 residues. Looked up from germline, CDR1 is MNHEY and CDR2 is SMNVEV (reference sequence). CDR3 DNA sequence: TGTGCCAGCAGTTTACTGGGAGGGGGCATCCCAGATACGCTGTATTTT. It specifies CASSLLGGGIPDTLYF.

This clonotype was seen at least ten times. This chain links TRBV30 with TRBJ2-7; D is undetermined. CDR3 size: 13 residues. Germline CDR1 is GTSNPN and CDR2 is SVGIG (reference sequence). The ends were cut back, 4 bases at V and 0 bases at J, with 10 bases in the middle. The CDR3: CAWTDGASYEQYF. The CDR3 coding sequence is TGTGCCTGGACCGACGGTGCCTCCTACGAGCAGTACTTC.

This clonotype came up many times. V is TRBV25-1 and J is TRBJ2-1; a possible D gene is TRBD2 (6 bases). Germline V CDR1 and CDR2: MGHDK, SYGVNS. The CDR3 sequence is 12 residues long. V lost 6 bases and J 7 bases, leaving 10 bases between the germline ends. The CDR3, as DNA: TGTGCCAGCAGAACCGGGGGTAATGAGCAGTTCTTC. It encodes CASRTGGNEQFF.

This chain links TRBV4-2 with TRBJ2-3; 11 positions match TRBD2. V was pared by 0 bases and J by 6 bases, with 11 bases of the junction left unmatched. The germline gives CDR1 LGHNA, CDR2 YNFKEQ. The CDR3 is 18 residues long. CDR3: CASSQDGVAGGPGDTQYF. The CDR3 bases are TGTGCCAGCAGCCAAGATGGGGTAGCGGGAGGGCCGGGGGATACGCAGTATTTT.